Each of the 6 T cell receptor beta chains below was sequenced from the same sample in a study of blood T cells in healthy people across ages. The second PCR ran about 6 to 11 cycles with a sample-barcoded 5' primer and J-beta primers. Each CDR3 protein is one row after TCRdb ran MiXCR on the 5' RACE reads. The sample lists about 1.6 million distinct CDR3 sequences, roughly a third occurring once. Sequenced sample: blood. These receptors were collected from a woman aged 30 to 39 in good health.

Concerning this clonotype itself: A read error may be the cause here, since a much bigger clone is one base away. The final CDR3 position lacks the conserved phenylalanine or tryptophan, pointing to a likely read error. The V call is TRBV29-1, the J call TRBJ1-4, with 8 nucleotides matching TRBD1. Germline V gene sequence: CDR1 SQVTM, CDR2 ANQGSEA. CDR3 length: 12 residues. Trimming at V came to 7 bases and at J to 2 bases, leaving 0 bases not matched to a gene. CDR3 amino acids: CSGQGTNEKLFS. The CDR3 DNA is TGCAGCGGACAGGGGACTAATGAAAAACTGTTTTCT.

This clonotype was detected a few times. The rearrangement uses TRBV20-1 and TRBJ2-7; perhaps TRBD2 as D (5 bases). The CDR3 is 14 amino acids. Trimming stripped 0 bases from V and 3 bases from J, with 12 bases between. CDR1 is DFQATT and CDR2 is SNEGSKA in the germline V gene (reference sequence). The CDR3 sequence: CSAREVTRDYEQYF. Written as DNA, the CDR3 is TGCAGTGCTAGAGAAGTTACTAGAGACTACGAGCAGTACTTC.

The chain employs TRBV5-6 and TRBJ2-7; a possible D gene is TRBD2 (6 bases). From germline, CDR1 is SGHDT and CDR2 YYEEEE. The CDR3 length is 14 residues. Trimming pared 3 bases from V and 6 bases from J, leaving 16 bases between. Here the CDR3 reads CASSSRGRTSEQYF. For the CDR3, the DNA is TGTGCCAGCAGCTCACGAGGGAGGACCTCCGAGCAGTACTTC.

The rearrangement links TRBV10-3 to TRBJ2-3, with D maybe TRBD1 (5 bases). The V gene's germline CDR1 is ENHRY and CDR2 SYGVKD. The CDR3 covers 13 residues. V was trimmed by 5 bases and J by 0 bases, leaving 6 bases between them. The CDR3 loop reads CAISRQSTDTQYF. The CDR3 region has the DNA TGTGCCATCAGTAGACAGAGCACAGATACGCAGTATTTT.

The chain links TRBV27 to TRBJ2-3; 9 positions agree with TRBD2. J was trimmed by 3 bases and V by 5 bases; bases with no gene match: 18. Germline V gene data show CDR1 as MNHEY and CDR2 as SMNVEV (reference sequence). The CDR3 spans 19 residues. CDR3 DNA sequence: TGTGCCAGCAGTAACACCCCTTGGCTGCGGGAGGGTGGTACAGATACGCAGTATTTT. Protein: CASSNTPWLREGGTDTQYF.

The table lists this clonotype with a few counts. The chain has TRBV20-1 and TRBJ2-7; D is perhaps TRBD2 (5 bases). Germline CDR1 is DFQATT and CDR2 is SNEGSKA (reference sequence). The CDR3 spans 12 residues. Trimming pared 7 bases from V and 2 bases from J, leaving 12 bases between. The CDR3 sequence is CSVSGGPYEQYF. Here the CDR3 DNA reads TGCAGTGTGAGCGGAGGCCCCTACGAGCAGTACTTC.